This entry lists 21 T cell receptor beta chains sequenced from one sample in a study of cytomegalovirus exposure and HLA in healthy donors. The PCR made use of 60 Vbeta and 13 Jbeta primers. Data came from immunoSEQ multiplex PCR; TCRdb stores just in-frame clones and leaves some out. Of around 100,000 clones listed, around 80% are singletons. The specimen sequenced was PBMCs. The receptors stem from a male donor in good health and CMV-seropositive.

The rearrangement links TRBV10-3 to TRBJ2-5; 8 bases align to TRBD1. The end of the DNA fits TRBJ2-7 better, so the J call may be wrong. CDR1 is ENHRY, CDR2 SYGVKD, per germline. This CDR3 is 13 amino acids long. The CDR3 DNA sequence: TGTGCCATCAGCCGGGACAGGAGTTACGAGCAGTACTTC. Translated: CAISRDRSYEQYF.

The chain uses TRBV9 and TRBJ2-1, with 8 bases identical to TRBD1. This CDR3 is built from 14 residues. In germline, CDR1 is SGDLS, CDR2 YYNGEE. V shed 0 bases and J 8 bases; nucleotides not matched to a gene: 4. This CDR3 reads CASSVAGQGYEQFF. CDR3 bases: TGTGCCAGCAGCGTAGCCGGACAGGGATATGAGCAGTTCTTC.

This clone was picked up a small number of times. The chain combines TRBV28 with TRBJ1-1; 9 nucleotides agree with TRBD1. The V and J ends lost 6 bases and 0 bases, in that order; junction bases with no gene match: 14. The CDR3 totals 18 residues. From germline, CDR1 is MDHEN and CDR2 SYDVKM. CDR3 sequence: CASSSLRQGVVMNTEAFF. CDR3 bases: TGTGCCAGCAGCTCCCTTAGACAGGGGGTCGTTATGAACACTGAAGCTTTCTTT.

The chain is built from TRBV6-5 and TRBJ2-7, with D maybe TRBD2 (6 bases). There are 12 residues in the CDR3. V lost 4 bases and J 4 bases, leaving 8 bases between the germline ends. Germline CDR1 is MNHEY and CDR2 is SVGAGI. CDR3 in DNA: TGTGCCAGCAGTTCCGGGACTTACGAGCAGTACTTC. As protein: CASSSGTYEQYF.

The rearrangement links TRBV4-1 to TRBJ2-7; unclear D gene. The germline V and J ends were trimmed by 0 bases and 3 bases, with 12 bases remaining between them. The CDR3 length is 15 residues. CDR1 and CDR2 (germline): MGHRA, YSYEKL. The CDR3 DNA follows: TGCGCCAGCAGCCAAGATCCCGGTACTGACTACGAGCAGTACTTC. Amino acid sequence: CASSQDPGTDYEQYF.

The chain carries TRBV6-5 and TRBJ1-4, with D perhaps matching TRBD1 (5 bases). The V gene's germline CDR1 is MNHEY and CDR2 SVGAGI. The CDR3 runs to 14 residues. Trimming removed 6 bases from V and 4 bases from J, with 12 bases in between. CDR3 nucleotide sequence: TGTGCCAGCAGCTCAGGGCCAAGTAATGAAAAACTGTTTTTT. It is translated as CASSSGPSNEKLFF.

The chain combines TRBV7-2 with TRBJ2-7, with D perhaps TRBD2 (5 bases). The CDR3 extends over 16 amino acids. Deletions cut 2 bases from V and 2 bases from J, with 16 bases between. Germline lookup yields CDR1 SGHTA and CDR2 FQGNSA. CDR3 nucleotides: TGTGCCAGCAGCTTATTCCCCCCCGGGGTAGCCTACGAGCAGTACTTC. It yields the protein CASSLFPPGVAYEQYF.

The rearrangement links TRBV9 to TRBJ2-7; 8 positions agree with TRBD1. Germline CDR1 reads SGDLS; CDR2 reads YYNGEE. V lost 3 bases, J lost 6 bases, and 11 bases stayed unmatched. The CDR3 totals 15 residues. This chain's CDR3 is CASSAPGQERREQYF. For the CDR3, the DNA is TGTGCCAGCAGCGCACCGGGACAGGAACGTCGCGAGCAGTACTTC. The full variable domain, with the rest looked up from reference TRBV9 and TRBJ2-7, is DSGVTQTPKHLITATGQRVTLRCSPRSGDLSVYWYQQSLDQGLQFLIQYYNGEERAKGNILERFSAQQFPDLHSELNLSSLELGDSALYFCASSAPGQERREQYFGPGTRLTVT.

This chain joins TRBV28 and TRBJ1-4; D unresolved. Germline V gene sequence: CDR1 MDHEN, CDR2 SYDVKM. This CDR3 spans 12 amino acids. Trimming removed 4 bases from V and 8 bases from J, with 8 bases in between. CDR3: CASSSVWEKLFF. The CDR3 bases are TGTGCCAGCAGTTCAGTATGGGAAAAACTGTTTTTT.

The rearrangement joins TRBV11-2 to TRBJ1-1, with 8 positions matching TRBD1. J lost 8 bases, V lost 4 bases, and 6 bases had no gene match. Germline V gives CDR1 SGHAT, CDR2 FQNNGV. The CDR3 length is 13 residues. DNA of the CDR3: TGTGCCAGCAGCTCCCCGGACAGGGTCGAAGCTTTCTTT. Translating gives CASSSPDRVEAFF.

V usage is TRBV7-2 and J usage is TRBJ2-1; 8 nucleotides agree with TRBD1. The germline CDR1 and CDR2 sequences are SGHTA and FQGNSA. The CDR3 spans 15 residues. With 1 base clipped from V and 7 bases from J, the junction kept 6 bases outside the gene matches. The CDR3 here is CASSLGGTGLNEQFF. DNA for the CDR3: TGTGCCAGCAGCTTAGGTGGGACAGGATTGAATGAGCAGTTCTTC.

The chain uses TRBV5-6 and TRBJ2-5; 7 nucleotides match TRBD2. Trimming cost V 1 base and J 5 bases; bases outside gene matches: 8. Germline V gene sequence: CDR1 SGHDT, CDR2 YYEEEE. The CDR3 runs to 15 residues. The DNA of the CDR3 is TGTGCCAGCAGCTTGTACCGGGGGGTGGGGGAGACCCAGTACTTC. Translating gives CASSLYRGVGETQYF.

V and J are TRBV28 and TRBJ1-5; possibly TRBD1 for D (5 bases). This CDR3 region has 16 residues. The germline CDR1 and CDR2 sequences are MDHEN and SYDVKM. The V end was cut by 6 bases, the J end by 5 bases, with 20 bases between. The CDR3 bases are TGTGCCAGCAGCAACGAACCCGACAGTAACGATCAGCCCCAGCATTTT. Translation gives CASSNEPDSNDQPQHF.

This chain links TRBV9 with TRBJ1-1, with 8 positions matching TRBD1. The CDR3 length is 15 residues. Germline CDR1 reads SGDLS; CDR2 reads YYNGEE. J gave up 5 bases and V 1 base, and 7 bases lay outside the gene matches. CDR3 nucleotides: TGTGCCAGCAGCGTAATAACAGGGGGAAGTACTGAAGCTTTCTTT. Translated: CASSVITGGSTEAFF.

This clone appeared many times. The chain employs TRBV10-3 and TRBJ2-1, with D uncertain. Germline V gene sequence: CDR1 ENHRY, CDR2 SYGVKD. Between the trimmed V and J ends, which lost 4 bases and 5 bases, there was a span of 21 bases. CDR3 length equals 17 residues. For the CDR3, the DNA is TGTGCCATCAGTGCAGGTGCCCTAACATCCAGCAACAATGAGCAGTTCTTC. As protein: CAISAGALTSSNNEQFF.

The J gene is TRBJ1-3, the V gene TRBV6-5; 8 positions match TRBD1. Trimming at V came to 5 bases and at J to 6 bases, leaving 6 bases not matched to a gene. Per the germline V gene, CDR1 is MNHEY and CDR2 is SVGAGI. This CDR3 is built from 14 residues. The CDR3 coding sequence is TGTGCCAGCAGTACCCGACAGGGGACAAACACCATATATTTT. This encodes CASSTRQGTNTIYF.

The gene calls are TRBV28 and TRBJ1-2; TRBD1 matches at 10 bases. CDR1 is MDHEN, CDR2 SYDVKM, per germline. This CDR3 is 15 amino acids long. V lost 5 bases to trimming and J lost 6 bases; unmatched junction nucleotides: 9. The CDR3 sequence is CASSLWDRGVNGYTF. The DNA of the CDR3 is TGTGCCAGCAGTCTTTGGGACAGGGGAGTTAATGGCTACACCTTC.

This clone turned up a few times. The rearrangement uses TRBV2 and TRBJ2-7; TRBD1 agrees at 7 bases. Trimming took 6 bases from V and 2 from J; bases not matched to a gene: 7. The CDR3 extends over 14 amino acids. CDR1 is SNHLY and CDR2 is FYNNEI in the germline V gene. CDR3 bases: TGTGCCAGCAGAAGGGACAGCCGAACCTACGAGCAGTACTTC. Amino acid sequence: CASRRDSRTYEQYF.

The genes are TRBV10-2 and TRBJ2-7; 10 bases line up with TRBD2. Germline trimming cut 7 bases from V and 4 bases from J; bases unmatched to any gene: 10. The CDR3 extends over 15 amino acids. The germline V gene encodes CDR1 WSHSY and CDR2 SAAADI. CDR3 nucleotide sequence: TGCGCCAGCACCGAACCTAGCGGGAGAGGATACGAGCAGTACTTC. Residues: CASTEPSGRGYEQYF.

This clone has a handful of counts. The chain recombines TRBV13 with TRBJ2-7; TRBD1 matches 9 bases. The CDR3 loop spans 14 amino acids. The germline V gene has CDR1 PRHDT and CDR2 FYEKMQ (reference sequence). J was trimmed by 5 bases and V by 6 bases; bases with no gene match: 8. As DNA, the CDR3 is TGTGCCAGCAGATCCGGGACAGGGTCTAACGAGCAGTACTTC. Residues: CASRSGTGSNEQYF.

The chain couples TRBV18 to TRBJ2-7; D might be TRBD2 (5 bases). CDR1 and CDR2 (germline): KGHSH, LQKENI. This CDR3 is built from 13 residues. Trimming removed 2 bases from V and 3 bases from J, with 8 bases in between. The CDR3 reads CASSPDGDYEQYF. The CDR3 DNA is TGTGCCAGCTCACCAGACGGGGACTACGAGCAGTACTTC. The variable domain in full, completed from reference TRBV18 and TRBJ2-7, reads NAGVMQNPRHLVRRRGQEARLRCSPMKGHSHVYWYRQLPEEGLKFMVYLQKENIIDESGMPKERFSAEFPKEGPSILRIQQVVRGDSAAYFCASSPDGDYEQYFGPGTRLTVT.